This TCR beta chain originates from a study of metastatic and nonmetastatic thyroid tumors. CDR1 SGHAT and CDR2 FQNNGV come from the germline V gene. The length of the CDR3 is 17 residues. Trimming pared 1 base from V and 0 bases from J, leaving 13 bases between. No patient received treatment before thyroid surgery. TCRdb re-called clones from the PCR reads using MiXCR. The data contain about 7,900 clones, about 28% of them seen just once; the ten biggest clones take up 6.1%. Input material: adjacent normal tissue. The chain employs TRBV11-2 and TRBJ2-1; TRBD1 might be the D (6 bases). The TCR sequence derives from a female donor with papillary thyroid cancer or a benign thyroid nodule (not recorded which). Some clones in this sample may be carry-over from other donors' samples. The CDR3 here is CASSLVGQLSSYNEQFF. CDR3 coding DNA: TGTGCCAGCAGCTTAGTTGGACAGCTCAGCTCCTACAATGAGCAGTTCTTC.